Here is one TCR beta chain with its context. The target antigen is unknown. Those patients with uncontrolled infection, other autoimmune disease, pregnancy or lactation were excluded. The TCR beta CDR3 regions underwent amplification using RNA transcripts as the source. The study used the HTBI primer set for a first-round RT-PCR of the TCR CDR3. A single record per CDR3 protein comes from TCRdb applying MiXCR to the multiplex PCR reads. This table holds hundreds of thousands of distinct CDR3 sequences, under 20% found once. Germline loops: CDR1 DFQATT, CDR2 SNEGSKA (reference sequence). The CDR3 runs 16 residues. V lost 5 bases to trimming and J lost 6 bases, with 20 bases between them. The sample is drawn from a study of T cells in Graves' hyperthyroidism and ophthalmopathy. Study results and limitations: It was a median roughly 6.5 months before onset that the model predicted ophthalmopathy.

The chain recombines TRBV20-1 with TRBJ1-6, with D perhaps TRBD1 (6 bases). Specimen: blood. This TCR was sampled from a woman aged 18 to 35 with Graves' ophthalmopathy. Written as DNA, the CDR3 is TGCAGTGCTCCCGAGGTGGTGGGGGCCCTTAATTCACCCCTCCACTTT. Protein: CSAPEVVGALNSPLHF.